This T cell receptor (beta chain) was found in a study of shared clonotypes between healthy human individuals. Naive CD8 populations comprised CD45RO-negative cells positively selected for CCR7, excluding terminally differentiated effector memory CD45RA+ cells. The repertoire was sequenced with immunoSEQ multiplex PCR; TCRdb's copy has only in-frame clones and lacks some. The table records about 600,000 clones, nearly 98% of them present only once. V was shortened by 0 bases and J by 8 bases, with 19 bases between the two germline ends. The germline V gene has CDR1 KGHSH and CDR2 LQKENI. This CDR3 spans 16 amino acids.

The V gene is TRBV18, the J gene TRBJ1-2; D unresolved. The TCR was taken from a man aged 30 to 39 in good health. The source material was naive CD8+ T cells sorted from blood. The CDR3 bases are TGTGCCAGCTCACCACCTTATGGGGAGGCGTTGGGCGGCTACACCTTC. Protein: CASSPPYGEALGGYTF.